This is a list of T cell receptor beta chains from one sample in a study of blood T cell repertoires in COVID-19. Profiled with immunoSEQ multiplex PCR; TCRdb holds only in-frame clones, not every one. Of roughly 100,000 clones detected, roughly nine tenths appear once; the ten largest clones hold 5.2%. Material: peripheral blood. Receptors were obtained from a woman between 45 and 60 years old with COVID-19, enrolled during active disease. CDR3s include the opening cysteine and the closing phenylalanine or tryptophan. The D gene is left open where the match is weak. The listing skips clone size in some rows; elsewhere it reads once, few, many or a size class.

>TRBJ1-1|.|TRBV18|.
CASSLQANTEAFF
TGTGCCAGCTCACTCCAAGCGAACACTGAAGCTTTCTTT
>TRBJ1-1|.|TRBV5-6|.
CASSLRWTDTEAFF
TGTGCCAGCAGCTTACGGTGGACAGACACTGAAGCTTTCTTT
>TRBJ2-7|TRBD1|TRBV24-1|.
CATSDTGQGRDEQYF
TGTGCCACCAGTGACACAGGACAGGGGAGAGACGAGCAGTACTTC
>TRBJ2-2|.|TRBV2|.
CASMSTQGLTGELFF
TGTGCCAGCATGTCGACCCAGGGACTGACCGGGGAGCTGTTTTTT
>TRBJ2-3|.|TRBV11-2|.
CASTPLRGRSTDTQYF
TGTGCCAGCACTCCATTGCGGGGCCGTAGCACAGATACGCAGTATTTT
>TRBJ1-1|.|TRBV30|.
CAWSVRENTEAFF
TGTGCCTGGAGTGTACGAGAGAACACTGAAGCTTTCTTT
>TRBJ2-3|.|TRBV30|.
CAWTSSDTQYF
TGTGCCTGGACGTCTTCAGATACGCAGTATTTT
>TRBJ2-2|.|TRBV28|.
CASRGIPGDHTGELFF
TGTGCCAGCAGGGGTATACCGGGAGATCACACCGGGGAGCTGTTTTTT
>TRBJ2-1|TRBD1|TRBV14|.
CASSQPGQVLSSYNEQFF
TGTGCCAGCAGCCAACCGGGACAGGTCTTGAGCTCCTACAATGAGCAGTTCTTC
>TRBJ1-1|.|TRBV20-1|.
CSAREGLSAFF
TGCAGTGCTAGAGAGGGACTTTCCGCTTTCTTT
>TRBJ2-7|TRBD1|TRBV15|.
CATSRGQVSSYEQYF
TGTGCCACCAGCAGGGGACAGGTCAGCTCCTACGAGCAGTACTTC
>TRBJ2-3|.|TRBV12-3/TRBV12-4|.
CASSSPGEVAQYF
TGTGCCAGCAGTTCCCCCGGGGAGGTTGCGCAGTATTTT
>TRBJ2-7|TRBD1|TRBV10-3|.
CAIGGTGGHEQYF
TGTGCCATTGGGGGGACAGGGGGCCACGAGCAGTACTTC
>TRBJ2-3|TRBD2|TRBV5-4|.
CASSPQAGGPGDTQYF
TGTGCCAGCAGCCCCCAAGCGGGGGGGCCAGGAGATACGCAGTATTTT
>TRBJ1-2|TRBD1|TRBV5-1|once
CASYDRVAGYTF
TGCGCCAGCTATGACAGGGTCGCTGGCTACACCTTC
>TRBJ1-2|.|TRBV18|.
CASSPDSNYGYTF
TGTGCCAGCTCACCTGACAGTAACTATGGCTACACCTTC
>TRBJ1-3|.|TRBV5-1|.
CASSPQGGGNTIYF
TGCGCCAGCAGCCCTCAGGGAGGTGGAAACACCATATATTTT
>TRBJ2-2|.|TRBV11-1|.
CASSFSRTGELFF
TGTGCCAGCAGCTTTAGCCGGACCGGGGAGCTGTTTTTT
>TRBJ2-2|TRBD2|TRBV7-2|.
CASSPRGSGFPLTGELFF
TGTGCCAGCAGCCCGAGGGGTAGCGGGTTCCCGTTGACCGGGGAGCTGTTTTTT
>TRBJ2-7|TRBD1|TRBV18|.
CASSPTMDRASYEQYF
TGTGCCAGCTCACCAACGATGGACAGGGCCTCCTACGAGCAGTACTTC
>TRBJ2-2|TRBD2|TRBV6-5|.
CASSSGLAGELFF
TGTGCCAGCAGCTCCGGACTAGCCGGGGAGCTGTTTTTT
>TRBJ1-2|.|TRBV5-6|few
CASSGGGSYGYTF
TGTGCCAGCAGCGGGGGCGGCAGCTATGGCTACACCTTC
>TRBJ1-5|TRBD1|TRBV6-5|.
CASSIDRANQPQHF
TGTGCCAGCAGCATAGACAGGGCGAATCAGCCCCAGCATTTT
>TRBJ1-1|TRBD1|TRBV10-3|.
CAISVQGAGTEAFF
TGTGCCATCAGTGTTCAGGGGGCGGGCACTGAAGCTTTCTTT
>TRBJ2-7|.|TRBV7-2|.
CASSLLGQGGNEQYF
TGTGCCAGCAGCTTATTAGGACAGGGAGGGAACGAGCAGTACTTC
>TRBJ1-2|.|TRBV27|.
CASRPPGVPYGYTF
TGTGCCAGCAGACCTCCCGGGGTTCCGTATGGCTACACCTTC
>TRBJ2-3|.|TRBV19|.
CASSILYGGGTDTQYF
TGTGCCAGTAGTATATTATACGGGGGTGGCACAGATACGCAGTATTTT
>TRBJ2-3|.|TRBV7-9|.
CASSEGQRGTDTQYF
TGTGCCAGCTCCGAGGGTCAGCGGGGCACAGATACGCAGTATTTT
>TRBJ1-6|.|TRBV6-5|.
CASLSAGRNSPLHF
TGTGCCAGCCTGTCGGCAGGCCGGAATTCACCCCTCCACTTT